The text below deals with one TCR beta chain. The antigen remains undetermined. Assay version v3.0 of immunoSEQ was used, and it was run at survey level. Clones were sequenced by immunoSEQ multiplex PCR, and TCRdb holds only the in-frame ones, with some missing. Among roughly 20,000 clones, 85% were seen once, and the ten largest hold under 4.5%. CDR1 is ENHRY, CDR2 SYGVKD, per germline. This CDR3 has 15 residues. The ends were cut back, 7 bases at V and 0 bases at J, with 13 bases in the middle. The entry originates in a study of long-term antiretroviral therapy in people with HIV. The study's findings and limits: Participants lacked recorded data on ART adherence, viral resistance or therapy changes.

Sequences were derived from unsorted PBMCs, sampled 4 years after starting antiretroviral therapy. The chain is built from TRBV10-3 and TRBJ2-1; possibly TRBD1 or TRBD2 for D (5 bases each). The sequence was collected from a man between 18 and 29 years old with HIV. In nucleotides, the CDR3 is TGTGCCATCACCAGTGGGGGTCGCTCCTACAATGAGCAGTTCTTC. Amino acids: CAITSGGRSYNEQFF.